This T cell receptor (beta chain) is from a study of blood T cell repertoires in COVID-19. Study at large: Italy, Spain and the United States were the sources of the convalescent and acute COVID-19 samples. T cells, B-cell-depleted T cells, or PBMCs supplied cDNA or gDNA.

This clone was detected once. As processed by the authors: Estimation of nucleated cell counts relied on the amplification of reference gene primers. The assay was immunoSEQ multiplex PCR, and TCRdb's table has in-frame clones only and misses some. V and J calls and clone size follow that table, whereas D and trimming were derived from the DNA. The sample has tens of thousands of clones; approximately 83% are singletons. V dropped 4 bases and J dropped 5; count of bases not matched to a gene: 11. Germline-derived CDR1 and CDR2 are MDHEN and SYDVKM. The CDR3 is 15 amino acids. Sequenced input: peripheral blood. V and J are TRBV28 and TRBJ2-7; 7 nucleotides align to TRBD2. The clonotype comes from a human donor in a cohort sampled during active COVID-19. CDR3 coding DNA: TGTGCCAGCAGTTCGGGGCCGGGGGGATTTGACGAGCAGTACTTC. It specifies CASSSGPGGFDEQYF.